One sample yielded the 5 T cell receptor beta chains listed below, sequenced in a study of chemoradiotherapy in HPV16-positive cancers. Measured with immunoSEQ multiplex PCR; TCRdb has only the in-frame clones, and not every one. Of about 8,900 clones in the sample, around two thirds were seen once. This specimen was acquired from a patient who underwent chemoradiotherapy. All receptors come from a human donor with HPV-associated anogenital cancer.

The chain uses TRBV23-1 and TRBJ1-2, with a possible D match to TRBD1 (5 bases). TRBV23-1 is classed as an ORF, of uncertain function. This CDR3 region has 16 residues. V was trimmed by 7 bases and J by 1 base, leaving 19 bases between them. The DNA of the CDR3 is TGCGCCAGCATCCCCGCAGTTACAGGAGGTAACTATGGCTACACCTTC. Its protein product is CASIPAVTGGNYGYTF.

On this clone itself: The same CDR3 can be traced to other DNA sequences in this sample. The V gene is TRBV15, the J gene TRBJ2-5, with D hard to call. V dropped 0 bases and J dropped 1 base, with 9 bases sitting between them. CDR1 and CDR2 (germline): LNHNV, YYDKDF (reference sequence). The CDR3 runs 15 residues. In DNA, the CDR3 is TGTGCCACCAGCAGAGATCCAGGCCCCCAAGAGACCCAGTACTTC. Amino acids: CATSRDPGPQETQYF.

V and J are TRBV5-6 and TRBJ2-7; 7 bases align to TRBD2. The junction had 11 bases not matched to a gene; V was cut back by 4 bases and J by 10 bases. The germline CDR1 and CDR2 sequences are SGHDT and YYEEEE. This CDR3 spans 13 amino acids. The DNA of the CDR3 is TGTGCCAGCAGCGCAATGGGGACTAAGTTCCAGTACTTC. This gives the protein CASSAMGTKFQYF.

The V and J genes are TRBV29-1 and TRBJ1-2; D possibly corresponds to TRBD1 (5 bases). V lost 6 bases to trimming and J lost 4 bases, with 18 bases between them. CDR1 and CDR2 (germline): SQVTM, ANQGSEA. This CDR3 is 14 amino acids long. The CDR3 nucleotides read TGCAGCGTATGGGGAGCTGGGGGGAGCTATGGCTACACCTTC. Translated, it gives CSVWGAGGSYGYTF.

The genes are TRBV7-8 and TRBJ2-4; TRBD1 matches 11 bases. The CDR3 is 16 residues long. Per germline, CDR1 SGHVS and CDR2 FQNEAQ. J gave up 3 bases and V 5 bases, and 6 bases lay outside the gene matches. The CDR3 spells CASSTGQGASKNIQYF. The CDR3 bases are TGTGCCAGCAGCACCGGACAGGGGGCTAGCAAAAACATTCAGTACTTC.